Listed below are T cell receptor beta chains from one sample, sequenced in a study of response to subunit inactivated influenza vaccine. Using its own MiXCR run on the RT-PCR reads, TCRdb lists one record per CDR3 protein. The sample yields 200,000 to 300,000 distinct CDR3 sequences, over 9% seen once. This sample comprised non-naive T cells sorted from PBMCs, obtained approximately 15 days before vaccination. Receptors were obtained from a man aged 45-60 years who received an inactivated influenza vaccine. Both conserved end residues are part of each CDR3. A D gene is named only where the DNA matches it firmly. A row's size may be missing; if present it is once, few, many or a size class.

CDR3 length	J gene	clone size	D gene	V gene	CDR3 DNA	CDR3 protein
18	TRBJ2-1	NA	TRBD1	TRBV4-3	TGCGCCAGCAGCCCCGGACAGGGCCAACTCTCTGGATACAATGAGCAGTTCTTC	CASSPGQGQLSGYNEQFF
15	TRBJ2-3	NA	TRBD2	TRBV28	TGTGCCAGCAGTTTAAGGACTAGCGACACAGATACGCAGTATTTT	CASSLRTSDTDTQYF
16	TRBJ2-1	NA	TRBD1	TRBV20-1	TGCAGTGCTAGATACGAGACAGGGAACTCCTACAATGAGCAGTTCTTC	CSARYETGNSYNEQFF
13	TRBJ1-4	few	NA	TRBV28	TGTGCCAGCCATCCGGGACTACATGAAAAACTGTTTTTT	CASHPGLHEKLFF
12	TRBJ2-2	few	NA	TRBV9	TGTGCCAGCAGAAGGGACGTCGGGGAGCTGTTTTTT	CASRRDVGELFF
14	TRBJ2-7	many	TRBD1	TRBV12-3/TRBV12-4	TGTGCCAGCAGTTCCGGGACAGGGGCCTCCGAGCAGTACTTC	CASSSGTGASEQYF
16	TRBJ2-1	NA	NA	TRBV12-3/TRBV12-4	TGTGCCAGCAGTTCAATACGGGCCTCCGGCCACAATGAGCAGTTCTTC	CASSSIRASGHNEQFF
12	TRBJ2-7	few	NA	TRBV5-1	TGCGCCAGCAGCTCGACAGTCTACGAGCAGTACTTC	CASSSTVYEQYF
14	TRBJ1-6	few	NA	TRBV12-3/TRBV12-4	TGTGCCAGCAGTTCAAGCTCCTATAATTCACCCCTCCACTTT	CASSSSSYNSPLHF
15	TRBJ2-5	NA	TRBD1	TRBV5-1	TGCGCCAGCAGCCTGGCGACAGGGGGACCAGAGACCCAGTACTTC	CASSLATGGPETQYF
17	TRBJ1-5	NA	TRBD1	TRBV28	TGTGCCAGCAGTTCCCCAGGGACAGGTCGTAGCAATCAGCCCCAGCATTTT	CASSSPGTGRSNQPQHF
14	TRBJ2-3	NA	NA	TRBV6-2/TRBV6-3	TGTGCCAGCAGTTCCGTACTAGGCACAGATACGCAGTATTTT	CASSSVLGTDTQYF
16	TRBJ2-5	many	NA	TRBV27	TGTGCCAGCAGTCGTACGGACAGATTGTACCAAGAGACCCAGTACTTC	CASSRTDRLYQETQYF
14	TRBJ1-1	many	TRBD1	TRBV20-1	TGCAGTGCTGGGGGAGACAGGGGTAACACTGAAGCTTTCTTT	CSAGGDRGNTEAFF
15	TRBJ2-2	many	NA	TRBV3-1	TGTGCCAGCAGCCAAGACCCCGGACTGACCGGGGAGCTGTTTTTT	CASSQDPGLTGELFF
16	TRBJ2-7	few	TRBD2	TRBV9	TGTGCCAGCAGCGTAGATCCTAGCGGGGACACCTACGAGCAGTACTTC	CASSVDPSGDTYEQYF
14	TRBJ2-3	few	NA	TRBV15	TGTGCCACCAGCAGAGTGTCTAGAGTAGATACGCAGTATTTT	CATSRVSRVDTQYF
14	TRBJ1-3	NA	NA	TRBV20-1	TGCAGTGCTAGATCGGCCACCACTGGAAACACCATATATTTT	CSARSATTGNTIYF
15	TRBJ2-2	NA	TRBD1	TRBV25-1	TGTGCCAGCAGTGATCTACAGGGGGCGACCGGGGAGCTGTTTTTT	CASSDLQGATGELFF
13	TRBJ1-5	many	NA	TRBV12-3/TRBV12-4	TGTGCCAGCAGTTTAGCTGACAATCAGCCCCAGCATTTT	CASSLADNQPQHF
16	TRBJ2-2	many	TRBD1	TRBV15	TGTGCCACCAGCAGAGAGGCAGGGGGCCGGACCGGGGAGCTGTTTTTT	CATSREAGGRTGELFF
14	TRBJ2-3	many	NA	TRBV5-5	TGTGCCAGCAGCTTGGTTCAGCTCACAGATACGCAGTATTTT	CASSLVQLTDTQYF
15	TRBJ1-6	NA	NA	TRBV20-1	TGCAGTGCTAGAGCGGGAAGCTCCTATAATTCACCCCTCCACTTT	CSARAGSSYNSPLHF
15	TRBJ2-4	many	TRBD1	TRBV29-1	TGCAGCGCCTCGACAGGGGGATTAGCCAAAAACATTCAGTACTTC	CSASTGGLAKNIQYF
21	TRBJ1-6	few	TRBD1	TRBV27	TGTGCCAGCAGTCCATATTTCCCCCAAATCCAAGACAGGGGGCAAGGGTCACCCCTCCACTTT	CASSPYFPQIQDRGQGSPLHF
14	TRBJ2-1	many	NA	TRBV27	TGTGCCAGCAGTTTATCGGTAAAAACCAATGAGCAGTTCTTC	CASSLSVKTNEQFF
15	TRBJ2-3	few	TRBD1	TRBV20-1	TGCAGTGCTCCCAAGGACAGGGGGTCATCAGATACGCAGTATTTT	CSAPKDRGSSDTQYF
14	TRBJ2-1	NA	NA	TRBV5-1	TGCGCCAGAAGGAAGGGACACGAATACAATGAGCAGTTCTTC	CARRKGHEYNEQFF
22	TRBJ2-2	few	NA	TRBV28	TGTGCCAGCAGTTCTCCCGACACCCTTACGTTGTTCCTCGAGACGAACACCGGGGAGCTGTTTTTT	CASSSPDTLTLFLETNTGELFF
15	TRBJ2-3	many	TRBD2	TRBV5-1	TGCGCCAGCACCCGGGCGTCTAGCGGCGGAGATACGCAGTATTTT	CASTRASSGGDTQYF
15	TRBJ1-4	NA	NA	TRBV6-5	TGTGCCAGCAGTTACTCCGGACCTGAGTTCGGAAAACTGTTTTTT	CASSYSGPEFGKLFF
19	TRBJ2-7	NA	TRBD1	TRBV27	TGTGCCAGCAGGCCTTCTCCGGGACAGGGGCCATTTAGGGTCTACGAGCAGTACTTC	CASRPSPGQGPFRVYEQYF
14	TRBJ1-6	many	NA	TRBV7-9	TGTGCCAGCAGCTTAGCGACGGTCGACTACTCCCTCCACTTT	CASSLATVDYSLHF
12	TRBJ2-1	NA	NA	TRBV6-1	TGTGCCAGCATGAGAGTTGCAAATGAGCAGTTCTTC	CASMRVANEQFF
14	TRBJ2-5	NA	NA	TRBV7-2	TGTGCCAGCAGCCAAATGGGGGGAGCGGAGACCCAGTACTTC	CASSQMGGAETQYF
17	TRBJ2-1	few	TRBD2	TRBV4-3	TGCGCCAGCAGCCAGGGATTTAGCGGGAGGGCCGACAATGAGCAGTTCTTC	CASSQGFSGRADNEQFF
14	TRBJ2-7	many	NA	TRBV20-1	TGCAGTGCTTTAGGCGGGACCAACTCCTACGAGCAGTACTTC	CSALGGTNSYEQYF
13	TRBJ2-1	NA	TRBD2	TRBV12-3/TRBV12-4	TGTGCCAGCAGCACCGGGACTAGGCATGAGCAGTTCTTC	CASSTGTRHEQFF
13	TRBJ2-5	NA	NA	TRBV27	TGTGCCAGCAGTTTTGGCTCACAAGAGACCCAGTACTTC	CASSFGSQETQYF
15	TRBJ2-5	NA	TRBD1	TRBV4-3	TGCGCCAGCAGCCAAGGGGCAGGGGGAGAGGAGACCCAGTACTTC	CASSQGAGGEETQYF
14	TRBJ2-5	many	TRBD1	TRBV15	TGTGCCACCAGCAGAGAAGGGGGCAGGGAGACCCAGTACTTC	CATSREGGRETQYF
14	TRBJ2-3	NA	NA	TRBV4-1	TGCGCCAGCAGCCAAGATATGGGGAGGGATACGCAGTATTTT	CASSQDMGRDTQYF
15	TRBJ2-7	once	TRBD1	TRBV10-3	TGTGCCACCTCTCCCAACTCCGGGACAGGGCGCGAGCAGTACTTC	CATSPNSGTGREQYF
16	TRBJ1-1	NA	NA	TRBV5-1	TGCGCCAGCAGCCTAGAGGCGGGCCTACGGAACACTGAAGCTTTCTTT	CASSLEAGLRNTEAFF
16	TRBJ2-1	NA	TRBD2	TRBV5-1	TGCGCCAGCAGCTTGGCCTACTTAGCGGGGGGGGATGAGCAGTTCTTC	CASSLAYLAGGDEQFF
12	TRBJ2-2	few	NA	TRBV24-1	TGTGCCACCGAGGGTTACACCGGGGAGCTGTTTTTT	CATEGYTGELFF
13	TRBJ2-5	many	NA	TRBV5-6	TGTGCCAGCAGCTTGCGGATACAAGAGACCCAGTACTTC	CASSLRIQETQYF
17	TRBJ2-3	many	TRBD2	TRBV11-2	TGTGCCAGCAGCTTAATTAGCGGGCCTTGGACGGGAGATACGCAGTATTTT	CASSLISGPWTGDTQYF
14	TRBJ2-3	few	NA	TRBV2	TGTGCCAGGCAAACCGGGACATCTCAGGAGACGCAGTATTTT	CARQTGTSQETQYF
16	TRBJ2-1	few	TRBD1	TRBV4-1	TGCGCCAGCAGCCAAGATGCGGACAGGATTTACAATGAGCAGTTCTTC	CASSQDADRIYNEQFF
12	TRBJ2-1	NA	NA	TRBV29-1	TGCAGTGTGATGCGCTCCTACAATGAGCAGTTCTTC	CSVMRSYNEQFF
17	TRBJ2-7	many	NA	TRBV5-5	TGTGCCAGCAGCTTGGGGAGTGCTCTCTTTGGCTCCTACGAGCAGTACTTC	CASSLGSALFGSYEQYF